Listed below are T cell receptor beta chains from one sample, sequenced in a study of T cell clones after liver transplantation. Only in-frame clones appear in the TCRdb table, and some are missing; sequencing was by immunoSEQ multiplex PCR. The sample holds 68,000 or so clones; more than 85% are singletons and the top ten take over 0.9%. The sample was CD4+ T cells from blood, taken about 26 months after liver transplant. All receptors derive from a human patient who received a liver transplant. The graft donor may be the source of some T cells. Each CDR3 is given with its conserved first and last residue. Each record gives: clone size, V gene, J gene, D gene, CDR3 DNA, CDR3 protein. A D gene is named only where the DNA matches it firmly. Size tells how often a clone was seen (once, few, many) or the class of an expanded clone, and some rows leave it out.

>once|TRBV30|TRBJ1-5|TRBD1
TGTGCCTGGAGTGTAGGGACAGGGGCCAATCAGCCCCAGCATTTT
CAWSVGTGANQPQHF
>-|TRBV5-1|TRBJ2-1|TRBD2
TGCGCCAGCAGCTTGGCCGGGGGACTAGCGGGATATGAGCAGTTCTTC
CASSLAGGLAGYEQFF
>-|TRBV6-8|TRBJ1-1|TRBD1
TGTGCCAGCAAGAGGGGACAGGGAGCTTCTCACTCTGAAGCTTTCTTT
CASKRGQGASHSEAFF
>-|TRBV5-6|TRBJ1-1|TRBD1
TGTGCCAGCAGCCCGACAGGGAGGAACACTGAAGCTTTCTTT
CASSPTGRNTEAFF
>-|TRBV9|TRBJ1-3|-
TGTGCCAGCCCACTCCCTGTGAGGAACTCTGGAAACACCATATATTTT
CASPLPVRNSGNTIYF
>few|TRBV4-2|TRBJ2-1|TRBD2
TGTGCCAGCAGCCAAGATCACCTAGCGGGCAATGAGCAGTTCTTC
CASSQDHLAGNEQFF
>-|TRBV19|TRBJ2-7|-
TGTGCCAGTAGTCGGGGGCGGCAGTACGAGCAGTACTTC
CASSRGRQYEQYF
>-|TRBV30|TRBJ2-5|-
TGTGCCTGGAGTGTTTTAGCTCTGGGGACCCAGTACTTC
CAWSVLALGTQYF
>-|TRBV7-8|TRBJ2-7|TRBD1
TGTGCCAGCAGCTTGGACAGGGGAGACGAGCAGTACTTC
CASSLDRGDEQYF
>-|TRBV25-1|TRBJ2-5|-
TGTGCCAGCAGGGGCCATCAAGAGACCCAGTACTTC
CASRGHQETQYF
>-|TRBV7-3|TRBJ2-7|TRBD1
TGTGCCAGCAGCTCCTCTTGGACAGGGGACGAGCAGTACTTC
CASSSSWTGDEQYF
>-|TRBV5-6|TRBJ2-4|TRBD2
TGTGCCAGCAGCTTGGTGTCAGCGGGAATAGCCAAAAACATTCAGTACTTC
CASSLVSAGIAKNIQYF
>-|TRBV6-5|TRBJ2-2|-
TGTGCCAGCAGTTATGCCCCAGGTGTACTCACCGGGGAGCTGTTTTTT
CASSYAPGVLTGELFF
>-|TRBV18|TRBJ2-1|TRBD2
TGTGCCAGCTCACTCGGACTAGCGGGAGGCCCAAGCTCCTACAATGAGCAGTTCTTC
CASSLGLAGGPSSYNEQFF
>-|TRBV11-3|TRBJ2-5|TRBD2
TGTGCCAGCAGCAAAGGGACTAGCGGGAGAGGAGAGACCCAGTACTTC
CASSKGTSGRGETQYF
>-|TRBV6-1|TRBJ1-2|TRBD1
TGTGCCAGTACACGAATCGGGACAGAATATGGCTACACCTTC
CASTRIGTEYGYTF
>-|TRBV30|TRBJ1-4|TRBD1
TGTGCCTGGAGTCTAGTGACAGGGGCCCCCTTTGCGGAAAAACTGTTTTTT
CAWSLVTGAPFAEKLFF
>-|TRBV6-5|TRBJ1-5|TRBD1
TGTGCCAGCAGCAAACAGGGGGCAGGATCTCAGCCCCAGCATTTT
CASSKQGAGSQPQHF
>-|TRBV6-1|TRBJ1-2|-
TGTGCCAGCAGTGAACAAGGACCCGGGGGGATCGATGGCTACACCTTC
CASSEQGPGGIDGYTF
>-|TRBV29-1|TRBJ1-4|-
TGCAGCGTTGCGAGGGGCTTCAATGAAAAACTGTTTTTT
CSVARGFNEKLFF